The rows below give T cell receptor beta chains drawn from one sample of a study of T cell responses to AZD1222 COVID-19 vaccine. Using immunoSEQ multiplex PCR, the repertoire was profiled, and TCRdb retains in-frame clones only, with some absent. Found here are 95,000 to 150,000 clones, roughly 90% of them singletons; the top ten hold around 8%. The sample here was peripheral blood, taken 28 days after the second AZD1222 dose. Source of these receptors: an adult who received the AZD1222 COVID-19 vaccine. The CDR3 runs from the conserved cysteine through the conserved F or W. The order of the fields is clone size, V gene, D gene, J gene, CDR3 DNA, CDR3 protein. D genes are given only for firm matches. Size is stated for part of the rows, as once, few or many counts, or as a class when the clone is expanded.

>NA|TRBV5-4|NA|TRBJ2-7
TGTGCCAGCGCTCCCCAGGGGACAAGCTCCTACGAGCAGTACTTC
CASAPQGTSSYEQYF
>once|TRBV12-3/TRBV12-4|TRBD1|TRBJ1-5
TGTGCCAGCCGAACAGGGGGAGATCAGCCCCAGCATTTT
CASRTGGDQPQHF
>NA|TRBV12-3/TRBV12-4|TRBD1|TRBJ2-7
TGTGCCAGCAGTCCGGGACAGTACGAGCAGTACTTC
CASSPGQYEQYF
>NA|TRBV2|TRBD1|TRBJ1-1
TGTGCCAGCAGTGAGGCCGGGACAGGGGGCCGAACTGAAGCTTTCTTT
CASSEAGTGGRTEAFF
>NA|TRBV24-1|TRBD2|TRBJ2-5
TGTGCCACCAGTGATCCCCGGGAGGAGGGCCCCCAAGAGACCCAGTACTTC
CATSDPREEGPQETQYF
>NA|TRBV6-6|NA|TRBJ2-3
TGTGCCAGCAGTCCACCAGGCACAGATACGCAGTATTTT
CASSPPGTDTQYF
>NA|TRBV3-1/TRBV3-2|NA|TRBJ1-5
TGTGCCAGCAGCCAAGAAGGGGGTTTCAATCAGCCCCAGCATTTT
CASSQEGGFNQPQHF
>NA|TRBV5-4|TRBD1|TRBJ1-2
TGTGCCAGCAGCTTGTTTCGGGGACAGGGGGCTGATGCTAACTATGGCTACACCTTC
CASSLFRGQGADANYGYTF
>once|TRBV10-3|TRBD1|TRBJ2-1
TGTGCCATCAGCGAGTCATGGGCAGGGGGCTACAATGAGCAGTTCTTC
CAISESWAGGYNEQFF
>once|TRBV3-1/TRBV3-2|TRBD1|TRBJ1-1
TGTGCCAGCAGCCAAGTCAGGACAGGGAGGACTGAAGCTTTCTTT
CASSQVRTGRTEAFF
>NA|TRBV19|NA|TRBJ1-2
TGTGCCAGTAGTATGTATTCAAACGGCCGAGGGGGCTACACCTTC
CASSMYSNGRGGYTF
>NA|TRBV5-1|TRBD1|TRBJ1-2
TGCGCCAGCAGCGAAACAGGGGGTATTTGGGGCTACACCTTC
CASSETGGIWGYTF
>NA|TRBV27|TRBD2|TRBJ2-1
TGTGCCAGCACCCCTCGCGCGGGAGGGTCCAATGAGCAGTTCTTC
CASTPRAGGSNEQFF
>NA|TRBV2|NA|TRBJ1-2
TGTGCCAGCAGTGCAGGACGACGAGCTAACTATGGCTACACCTTC
CASSAGRRANYGYTF
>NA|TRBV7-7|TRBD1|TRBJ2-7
TGTGCTAGCAGCTTCGGGACAGGGACCTCCTACGAGCAGTACTTC
CASSFGTGTSYEQYF
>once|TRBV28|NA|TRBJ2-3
TGTGCCCCCGAGGGGAATACGCAGTATTTT
CAPEGNTQYF
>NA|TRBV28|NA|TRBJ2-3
TGTGCCAGCAGCCACGGGTATGGGAGGACAGATACGCAGTATTTT
CASSHGYGRTDTQYF